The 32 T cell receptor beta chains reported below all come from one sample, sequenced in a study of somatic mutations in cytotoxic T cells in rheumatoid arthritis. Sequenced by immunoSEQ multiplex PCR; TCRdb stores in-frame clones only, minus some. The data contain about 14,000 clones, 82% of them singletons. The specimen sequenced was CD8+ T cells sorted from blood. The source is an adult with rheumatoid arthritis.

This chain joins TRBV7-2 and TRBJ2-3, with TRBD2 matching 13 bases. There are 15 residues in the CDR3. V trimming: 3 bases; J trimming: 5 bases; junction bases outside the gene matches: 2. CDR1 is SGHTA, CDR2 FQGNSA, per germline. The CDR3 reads CASSFRTSGRDTQYF. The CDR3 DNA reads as TGTGCCAGCAGCTTTAGGACTAGCGGGAGAGATACGCAGTATTTT.

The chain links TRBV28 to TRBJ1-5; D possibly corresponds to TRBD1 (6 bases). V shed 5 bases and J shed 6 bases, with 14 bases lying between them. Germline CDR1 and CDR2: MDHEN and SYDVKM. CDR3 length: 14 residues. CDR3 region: CASSSQGHPQPQHF. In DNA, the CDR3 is TGTGCCAGCAGTAGCCAGGGACATCCTCAGCCCCAGCATTTT. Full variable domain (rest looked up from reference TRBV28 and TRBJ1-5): DVKVTQSSRYLVKRTGEKVFLECVQDMDHENMFWYRQDPGLGLRLIYFSYDVKMKEKGDIPEGYSVSREKKERFSLILESASTNQTSMYLCASSSQGHPQPQHFGDGTRLSIL.

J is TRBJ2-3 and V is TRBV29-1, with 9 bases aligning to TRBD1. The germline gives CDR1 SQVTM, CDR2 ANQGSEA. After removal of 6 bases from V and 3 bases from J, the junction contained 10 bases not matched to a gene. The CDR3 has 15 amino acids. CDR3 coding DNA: TGCAGCGTCGTCAAGGGACAGGGAAGAACAGATACGCAGTATTTT. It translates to CSVVKGQGRTDTQYF.

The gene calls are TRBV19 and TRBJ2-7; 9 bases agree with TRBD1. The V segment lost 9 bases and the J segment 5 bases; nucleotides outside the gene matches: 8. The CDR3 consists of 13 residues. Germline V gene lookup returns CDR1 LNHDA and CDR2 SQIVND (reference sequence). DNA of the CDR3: TGTGCCAGCCGGGACAGGGAGCGACACGAGCAGTACTTC. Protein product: CASRDRERHEQYF.

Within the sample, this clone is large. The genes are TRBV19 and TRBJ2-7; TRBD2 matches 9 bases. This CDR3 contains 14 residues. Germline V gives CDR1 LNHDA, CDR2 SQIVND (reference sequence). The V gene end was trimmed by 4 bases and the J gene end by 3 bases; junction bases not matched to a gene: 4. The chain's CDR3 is CASSNPSGVYEQYF. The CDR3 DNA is TGTGCCAGTAGTAACCCTAGCGGGGTCTACGAGCAGTACTTC. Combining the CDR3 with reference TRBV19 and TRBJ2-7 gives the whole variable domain DGGITQSPKYLFRKEGQNVTLSCEQNLNHDAMYWYRQDPGQGLRLIYYSQIVNDFQKGDIAEGYSVSREKKESFPLTVTSAQKNPTAFYLCASSNPSGVYEQYFGPGTRLTVT.

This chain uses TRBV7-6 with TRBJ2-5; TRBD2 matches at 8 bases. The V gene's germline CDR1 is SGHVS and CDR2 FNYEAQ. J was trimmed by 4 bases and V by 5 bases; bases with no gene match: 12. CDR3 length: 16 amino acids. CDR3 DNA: TGTGCCAGCAGCCCCTATAGCGGGGACCTTCGAGAGACCCAGTACTTC. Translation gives CASSPYSGDLRETQYF.

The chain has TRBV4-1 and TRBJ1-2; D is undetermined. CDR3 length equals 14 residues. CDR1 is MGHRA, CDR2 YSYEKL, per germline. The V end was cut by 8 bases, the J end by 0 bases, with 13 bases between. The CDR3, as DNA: TGCGCCAGCCGTTCCTATTCAGCTAACTATGGCTACACCTTC. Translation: CASRSYSANYGYTF.

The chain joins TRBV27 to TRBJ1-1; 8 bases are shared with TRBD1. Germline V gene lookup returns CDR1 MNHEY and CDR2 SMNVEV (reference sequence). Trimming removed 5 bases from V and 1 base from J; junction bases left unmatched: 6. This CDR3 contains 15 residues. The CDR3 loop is CASSPRQGPNTEAFF. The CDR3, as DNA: TGTGCCAGCAGTCCCAGACAGGGGCCGAACACTGAAGCTTTCTTT.

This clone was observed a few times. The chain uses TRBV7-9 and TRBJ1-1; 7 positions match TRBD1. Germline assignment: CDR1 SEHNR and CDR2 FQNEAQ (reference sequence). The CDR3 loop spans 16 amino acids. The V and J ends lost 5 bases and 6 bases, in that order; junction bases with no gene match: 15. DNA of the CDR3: TGTGCCAGCAGCAGTAATCGACAGGGTGGATGGGCTGAAGCTTTCTTT. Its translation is CASSSNRQGGWAEAFF.

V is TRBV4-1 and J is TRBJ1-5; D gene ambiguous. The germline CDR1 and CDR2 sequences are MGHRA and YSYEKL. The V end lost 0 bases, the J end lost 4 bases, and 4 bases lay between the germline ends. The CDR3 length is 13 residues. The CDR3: CASSQDDNQPQHF. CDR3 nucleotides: TGCGCCAGCAGCCAAGATGATAATCAGCCCCAGCATTTT.

The CDR3 nucleotides read TGCGCCAGCAGTCCCAGTGCAGCGCTCTACGAGCAGTACTTC. Protein: CASSPSAALYEQYF. The genes are TRBV4-1 and TRBJ2-7; no clear D gene. V was trimmed by 6 bases and J by 3 bases, leaving 15 bases between them. The V gene's germline CDR1 is MGHRA and CDR2 YSYEKL. The CDR3 is 14 amino acids.

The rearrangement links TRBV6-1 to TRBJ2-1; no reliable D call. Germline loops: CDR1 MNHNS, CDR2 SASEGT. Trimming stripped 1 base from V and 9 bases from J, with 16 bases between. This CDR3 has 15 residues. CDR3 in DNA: TGTGCCAGCAGTGAAGAAAGGATGGCAATTGTTGAGCAGTTCTTC. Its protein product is CASSEERMAIVEQFF.

The CDR3 nucleotides read TGCAGCGTTAGGGCAGGTCAAGAGACCCAGTACTTC. Its protein is CSVRAGQETQYF. V is TRBV29-1 and J is TRBJ2-5; no clear D gene. The length of the CDR3 is 12 residues. From germline, CDR1 is SQVTM and CDR2 ANQGSEA. V was pared by 5 bases and J by 2 bases, with 9 bases between.

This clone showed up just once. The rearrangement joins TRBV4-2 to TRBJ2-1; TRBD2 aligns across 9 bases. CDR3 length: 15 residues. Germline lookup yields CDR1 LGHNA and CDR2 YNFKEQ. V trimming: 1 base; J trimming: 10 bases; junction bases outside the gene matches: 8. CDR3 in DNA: TGTGCCAGCAGCCAAGGTCTGCGGGAGGGCCGAGAGCAGTTCTTC. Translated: CASSQGLREGREQFF.

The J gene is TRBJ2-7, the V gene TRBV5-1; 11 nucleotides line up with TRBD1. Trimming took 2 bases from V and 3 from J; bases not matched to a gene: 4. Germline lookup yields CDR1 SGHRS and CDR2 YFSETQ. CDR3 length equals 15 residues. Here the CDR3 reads CASSFRTGGVYEQYF. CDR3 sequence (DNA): TGCGCCAGCAGCTTCAGGACAGGGGGCGTCTACGAGCAGTACTTC.

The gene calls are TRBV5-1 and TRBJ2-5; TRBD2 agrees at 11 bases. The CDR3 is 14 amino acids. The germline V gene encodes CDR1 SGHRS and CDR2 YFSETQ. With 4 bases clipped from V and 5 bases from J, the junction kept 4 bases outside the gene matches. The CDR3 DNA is TGCGCCAGCAGCGTAGCGGGAGGGTACGAGACCCAGTACTTC. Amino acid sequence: CASSVAGGYETQYF.

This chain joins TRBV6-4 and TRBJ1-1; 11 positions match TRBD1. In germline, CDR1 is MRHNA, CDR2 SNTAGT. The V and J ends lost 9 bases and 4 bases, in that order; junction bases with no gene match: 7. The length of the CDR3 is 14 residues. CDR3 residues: CARRDRGSGTEAFF. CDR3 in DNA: TGTGCCAGAAGGGACAGGGGGTCGGGCACTGAAGCTTTCTTT.

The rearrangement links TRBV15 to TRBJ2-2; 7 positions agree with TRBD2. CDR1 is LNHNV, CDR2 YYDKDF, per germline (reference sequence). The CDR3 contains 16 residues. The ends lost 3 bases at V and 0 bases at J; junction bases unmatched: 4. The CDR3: CATSSPGLTNTGELFF. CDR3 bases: TGTGCCACCAGCAGCCCGGGACTAACGAACACCGGGGAGCTGTTTTTT.

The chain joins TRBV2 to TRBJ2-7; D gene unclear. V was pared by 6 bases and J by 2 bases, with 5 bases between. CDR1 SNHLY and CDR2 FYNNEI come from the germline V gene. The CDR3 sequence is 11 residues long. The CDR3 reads CASSAAYEQYF. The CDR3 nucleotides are TGTGCCAGCAGCGCCGCCTACGAGCAGTACTTC.

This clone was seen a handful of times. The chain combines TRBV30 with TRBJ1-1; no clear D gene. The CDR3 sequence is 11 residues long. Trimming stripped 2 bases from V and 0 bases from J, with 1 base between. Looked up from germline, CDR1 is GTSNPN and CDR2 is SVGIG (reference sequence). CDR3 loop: CAWSLNTEAFF. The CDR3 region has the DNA TGTGCCTGGAGTTTGAACACTGAAGCTTTCTTT.

CDR3 coding DNA: TGTGCCAGCAGTCCCGGACAGTCAACTAATGAAAAACTGTTTTTT. It encodes CASSPGQSTNEKLFF. The chain couples TRBV28 to TRBJ1-4; possibly TRBD1 for D (6 bases). Germline values: CDR1 MDHEN, CDR2 SYDVKM. V lost 5 bases and J 0 bases, leaving 10 bases between the germline ends. The length of the CDR3 is 15 residues.

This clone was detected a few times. CDR3 loop: CASKQSYGYTF. The CDR3 DNA follows: TGTGCCAGCAAACAGTCTTATGGCTACACCTTC. The chain has TRBV2 and TRBJ1-2; the D is unclear. Trimming took off 7 bases at V and 5 bases at J, with 8 bases between the two ends. In germline, CDR1 is SNHLY, CDR2 FYNNEI. This CDR3 comprises 11 residues.

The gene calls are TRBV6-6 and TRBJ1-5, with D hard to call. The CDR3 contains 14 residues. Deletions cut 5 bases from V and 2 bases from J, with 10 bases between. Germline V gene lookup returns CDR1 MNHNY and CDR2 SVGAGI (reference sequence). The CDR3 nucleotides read TGTGCCAGCAGTCCAACATGGGGCAATCAGCCCCAGCATTTT. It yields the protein CASSPTWGNQPQHF.

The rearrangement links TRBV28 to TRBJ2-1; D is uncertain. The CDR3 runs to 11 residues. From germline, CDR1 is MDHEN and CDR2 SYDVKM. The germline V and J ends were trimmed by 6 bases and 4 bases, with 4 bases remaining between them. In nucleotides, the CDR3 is TGTGCCAGCAGGACGTACAATGAGCAGTTCTTC. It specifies CASRTYNEQFF.

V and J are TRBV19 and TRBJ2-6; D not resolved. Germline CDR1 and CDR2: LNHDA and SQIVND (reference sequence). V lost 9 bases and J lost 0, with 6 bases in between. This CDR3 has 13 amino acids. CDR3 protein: CASGSSGANVLTF. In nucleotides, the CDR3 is TGTGCCAGCGGTAGCTCTGGGGCCAACGTCCTGACTTTC.

CDR3 DNA: TGCAGCGCTAAGACAGGGAGCTCCTACGAGCAGTACTTC. This translates into CSAKTGSSYEQYF. V is TRBV29-1 and J is TRBJ2-7; 7 positions agree with TRBD1. J gave up 0 bases and V 7 bases, and 6 bases lay outside the gene matches. CDR1 and CDR2 (germline): SQVTM, ANQGSEA. The CDR3 totals 13 residues.

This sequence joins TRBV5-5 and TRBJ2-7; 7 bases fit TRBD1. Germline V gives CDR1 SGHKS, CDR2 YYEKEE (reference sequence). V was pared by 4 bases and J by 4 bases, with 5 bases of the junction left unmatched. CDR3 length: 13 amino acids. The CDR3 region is CASSLWDSYEQYF. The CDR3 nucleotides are TGTGCCAGCAGCCTATGGGACAGTTACGAGCAGTACTTC. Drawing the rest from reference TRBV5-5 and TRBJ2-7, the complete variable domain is DAGVTQSPTHLIKTRGQQVTLRCSPISGHKSVSWYQQVLGQGPQFIFQYYEKEERGRGNFPDRFSARQFPNYSSELNVNALLLGDSALYLCASSLWDSYEQYFGPGTRLTVT.

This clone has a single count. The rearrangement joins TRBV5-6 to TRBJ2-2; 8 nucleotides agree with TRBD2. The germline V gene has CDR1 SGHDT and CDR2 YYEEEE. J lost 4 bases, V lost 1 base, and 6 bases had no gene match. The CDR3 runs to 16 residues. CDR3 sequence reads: CASSLPSGGGTGELFF. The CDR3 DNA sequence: TGTGCCAGCAGCTTGCCCAGCGGGGGTGGCACCGGGGAGCTGTTTTTT.

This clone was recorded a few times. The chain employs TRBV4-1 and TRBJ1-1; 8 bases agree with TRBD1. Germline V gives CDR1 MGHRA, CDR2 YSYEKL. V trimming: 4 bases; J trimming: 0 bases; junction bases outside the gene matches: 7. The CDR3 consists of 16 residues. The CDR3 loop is CASSRGTGHLNTEAFF. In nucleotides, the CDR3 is TGCGCCAGCAGCCGGGGGACAGGTCACCTGAACACTGAAGCTTTCTTT.

Written as DNA, the CDR3 is TGTGCCAGCAGCTCGGACCGCGGGGACCAGCCCCAGCATTTT. Translated: CASSSDRGDQPQHF. This chain joins TRBV7-9 and TRBJ1-5, with TRBD1 as a possible D gene (5 bases). The germline V gene encodes CDR1 SEHNR and CDR2 FQNEAQ (reference sequence). The CDR3 runs 14 residues. V gave up 4 bases and J gave up 7 bases, with 14 bases separating them.

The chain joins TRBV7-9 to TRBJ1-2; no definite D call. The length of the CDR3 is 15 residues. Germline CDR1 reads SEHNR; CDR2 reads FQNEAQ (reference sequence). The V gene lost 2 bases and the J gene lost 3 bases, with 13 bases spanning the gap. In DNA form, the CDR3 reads TGTGCCAGCAGCTTATATGGGGAAGAGGACTATGGCTACACCTTC. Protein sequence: CASSLYGEEDYGYTF.

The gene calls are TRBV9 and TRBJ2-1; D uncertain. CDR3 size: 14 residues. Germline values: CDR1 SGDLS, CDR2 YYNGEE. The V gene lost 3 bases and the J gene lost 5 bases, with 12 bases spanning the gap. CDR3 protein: CASSAPNGHNEQFF. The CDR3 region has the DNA TGTGCCAGCAGCGCACCCAACGGGCACAATGAGCAGTTCTTC.